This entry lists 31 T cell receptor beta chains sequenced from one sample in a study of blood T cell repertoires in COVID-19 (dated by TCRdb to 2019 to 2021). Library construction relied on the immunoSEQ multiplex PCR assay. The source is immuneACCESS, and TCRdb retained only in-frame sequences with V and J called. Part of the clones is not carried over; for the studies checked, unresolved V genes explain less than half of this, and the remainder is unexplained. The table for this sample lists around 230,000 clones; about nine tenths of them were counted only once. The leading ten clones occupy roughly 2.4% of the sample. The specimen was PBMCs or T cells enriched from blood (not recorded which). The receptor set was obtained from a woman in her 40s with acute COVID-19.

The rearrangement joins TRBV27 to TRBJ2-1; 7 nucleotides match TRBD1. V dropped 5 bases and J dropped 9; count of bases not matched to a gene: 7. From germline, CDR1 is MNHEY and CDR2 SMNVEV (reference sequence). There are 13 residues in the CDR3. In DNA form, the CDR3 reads TGTGCCAGCAGTGGCAGGGGGTTCGGTGAGCAGTTCTTC. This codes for CASSGRGFGEQFF.

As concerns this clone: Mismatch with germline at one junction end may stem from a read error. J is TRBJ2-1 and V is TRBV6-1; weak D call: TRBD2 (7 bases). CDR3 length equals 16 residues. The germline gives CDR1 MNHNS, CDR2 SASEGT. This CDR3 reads CASREEYGGRYNEQFF. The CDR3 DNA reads TGTGCCAGCAGAGAAGAGTACGGGGGGCGGTACAATGAGCAGTTCTTC.

The CDR3 protein is CAISPSGGAKHTQYF. In DNA, the CDR3 is TGTGCCATCAGCCCTAGCGGGGGAGCTAAGCATACGCAGTATTTT. The rearrangement uses TRBV10-3 and TRBJ2-3, with 10 bases that match TRBD2. This CDR3 is built from 15 residues. V shed 6 bases and J 7 bases; nucleotides not matched to a gene: 10. Germline assignment: CDR1 ENHRY and CDR2 SYGVKD.

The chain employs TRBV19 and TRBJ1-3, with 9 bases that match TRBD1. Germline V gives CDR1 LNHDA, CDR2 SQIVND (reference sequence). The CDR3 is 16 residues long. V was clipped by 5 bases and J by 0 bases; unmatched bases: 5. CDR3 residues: CASSPLTGGSGNTIYF. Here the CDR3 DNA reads TGTGCCAGTAGTCCGTTGACAGGGGGCTCTGGAAACACCATATATTTT.

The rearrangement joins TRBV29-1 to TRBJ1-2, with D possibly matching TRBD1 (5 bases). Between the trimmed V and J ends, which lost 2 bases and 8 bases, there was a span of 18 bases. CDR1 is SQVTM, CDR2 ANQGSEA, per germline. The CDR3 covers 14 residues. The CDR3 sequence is CSVESGRAVGGYTF. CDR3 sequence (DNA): TGCAGCGTTGAATCTGGCAGGGCAGTCGGCGGCTACACCTTC.

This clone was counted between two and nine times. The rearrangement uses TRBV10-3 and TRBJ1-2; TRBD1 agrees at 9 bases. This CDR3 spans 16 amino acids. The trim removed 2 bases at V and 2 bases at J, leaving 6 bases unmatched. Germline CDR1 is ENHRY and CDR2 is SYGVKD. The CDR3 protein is CAISEQTGGGNYGYTF. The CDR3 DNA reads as TGTGCCATCAGTGAGCAAACAGGGGGCGGCAACTATGGCTACACCTTC.

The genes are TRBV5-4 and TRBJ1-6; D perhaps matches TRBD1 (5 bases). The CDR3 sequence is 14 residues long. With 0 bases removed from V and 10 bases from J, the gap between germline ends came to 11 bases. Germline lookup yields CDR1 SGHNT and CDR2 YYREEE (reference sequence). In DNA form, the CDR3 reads TGTGCCAGCAGCTTGGTCAGGGAGGGGTCACCCCTCCACTTT. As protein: CASSLVREGSPLHF.

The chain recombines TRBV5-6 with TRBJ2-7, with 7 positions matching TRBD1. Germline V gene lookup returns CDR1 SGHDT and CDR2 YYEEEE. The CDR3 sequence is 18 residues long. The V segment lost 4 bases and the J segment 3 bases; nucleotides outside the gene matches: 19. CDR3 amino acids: CASSPPRKGARTFYEQYF. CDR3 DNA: TGTGCCAGCAGCCCCCCGAGGAAGGGGGCGCGTACTTTCTACGAGCAGTACTTC.

In nucleotides, the CDR3 is TGTGCCAGCAGCTTGACAGGGGGCAAGAACACCGGGGAGCTGTTTTTT. As protein: CASSLTGGKNTGELFF. This chain joins TRBV11-2 and TRBJ2-2, with 10 bases matching TRBD1. V dropped 3 bases and J dropped 1; count of bases not matched to a gene: 2. The germline V gene has CDR1 SGHAT and CDR2 FQNNGV. The CDR3 is made up of 16 amino acids.

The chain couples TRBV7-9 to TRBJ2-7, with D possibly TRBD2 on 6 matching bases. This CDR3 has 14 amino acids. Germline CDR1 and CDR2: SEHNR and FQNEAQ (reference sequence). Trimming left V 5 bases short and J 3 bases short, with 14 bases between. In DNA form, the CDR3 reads TGTGCCAGCAGCCGTGGGGGGACTTACTACGAGCAGTACTTC. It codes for CASSRGGTYYEQYF.

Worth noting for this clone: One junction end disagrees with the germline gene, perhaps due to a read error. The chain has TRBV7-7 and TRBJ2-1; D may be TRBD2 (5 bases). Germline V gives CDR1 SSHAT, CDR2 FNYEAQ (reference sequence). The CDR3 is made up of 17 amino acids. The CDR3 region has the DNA TGTGCTAGCAGCTTAGCGCTTTTGGCTAGCCGCTACAATGAGCAGTTCTTC. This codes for CASSLALLASRYNEQFF.

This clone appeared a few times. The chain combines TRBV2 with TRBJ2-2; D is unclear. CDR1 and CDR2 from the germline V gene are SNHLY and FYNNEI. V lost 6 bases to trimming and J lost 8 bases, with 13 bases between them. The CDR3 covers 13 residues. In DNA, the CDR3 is TGTGCCAGCAGAACCAATTCCGGGGGGGAGCTGTTTTTT. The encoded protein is CASRTNSGGELFF.

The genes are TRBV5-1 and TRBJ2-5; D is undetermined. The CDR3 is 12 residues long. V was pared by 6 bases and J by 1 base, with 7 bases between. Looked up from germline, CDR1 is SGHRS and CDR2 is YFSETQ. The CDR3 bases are TGCGCCAGCACCTCGTCCCAAGAGACCCAGTACTTC. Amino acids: CASTSSQETQYF.

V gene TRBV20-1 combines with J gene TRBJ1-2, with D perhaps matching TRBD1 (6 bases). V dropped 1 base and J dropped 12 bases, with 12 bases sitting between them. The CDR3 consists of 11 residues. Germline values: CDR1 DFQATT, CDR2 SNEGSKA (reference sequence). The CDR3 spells CSARVKGVDTF. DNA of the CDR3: TGCAGTGCTAGAGTTAAGGGGGTAGACACCTTC.

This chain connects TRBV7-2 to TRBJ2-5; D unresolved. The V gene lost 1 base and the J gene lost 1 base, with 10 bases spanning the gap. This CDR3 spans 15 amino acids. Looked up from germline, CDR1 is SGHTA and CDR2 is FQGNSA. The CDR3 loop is CASSLDGGAQETQYF. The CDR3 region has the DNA TGTGCCAGCAGCTTAGACGGCGGCGCCCAAGAGACCCAGTACTTC.

The CDR3: CASSIAVNRDQPQHF. CDR3 bases: TGTGCCAGTAGTATAGCCGTTAACAGGGATCAGCCCCAGCATTTT. The rearrangement uses TRBV19 and TRBJ1-5; TRBD1 is a possible D gene (6 bases). The CDR3 covers 15 residues. V dropped 1 base and J dropped 5 bases, with 12 bases sitting between them. Germline CDR1 reads LNHDA; CDR2 reads SQIVND (reference sequence).

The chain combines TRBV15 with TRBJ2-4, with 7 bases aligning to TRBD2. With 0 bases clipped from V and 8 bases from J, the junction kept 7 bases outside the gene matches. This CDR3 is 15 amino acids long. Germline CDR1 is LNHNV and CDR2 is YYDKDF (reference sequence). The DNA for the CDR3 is TGTGCCACCAGCAGAGAGGACGGGAGGAATGACATTCAGTACTTC. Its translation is CATSREDGRNDIQYF.

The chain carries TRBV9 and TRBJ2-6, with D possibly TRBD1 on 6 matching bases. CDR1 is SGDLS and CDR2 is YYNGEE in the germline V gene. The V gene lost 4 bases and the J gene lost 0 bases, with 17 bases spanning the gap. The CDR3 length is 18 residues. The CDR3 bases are TGTGCCAGCAGCTCCAGGGGTGGAACGCTCTCTGGGGCCAACGTCCTGACTTTC. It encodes CASSSRGGTLSGANVLTF.

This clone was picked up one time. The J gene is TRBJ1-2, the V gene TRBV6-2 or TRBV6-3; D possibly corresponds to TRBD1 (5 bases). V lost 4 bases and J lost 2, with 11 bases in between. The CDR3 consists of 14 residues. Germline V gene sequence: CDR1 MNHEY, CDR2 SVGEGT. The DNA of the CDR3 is TGTGCCAGCAGTTCCCTCGACAGAAACTATGGCTACACCTTC. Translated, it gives CASSSLDRNYGYTF.

CDR3 DNA: TGCAGCGTCGCCACAGGGGTCGGCTATGGCTACACCTTC. Amino acids: CSVATGVGYGYTF. The J gene is TRBJ1-2, the V gene TRBV29-1, with 7 bases that match TRBD1. The junction had 8 bases not matched to a gene; V was cut back by 6 bases and J by 4 bases. Germline CDR1 SQVTM, CDR2 ANQGSEA. This CDR3 contains 13 residues.

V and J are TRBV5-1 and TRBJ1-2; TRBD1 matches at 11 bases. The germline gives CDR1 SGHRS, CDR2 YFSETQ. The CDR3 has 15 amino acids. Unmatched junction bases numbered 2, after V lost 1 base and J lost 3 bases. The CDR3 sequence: CASSLMGQGDYGYTF. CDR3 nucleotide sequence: TGCGCCAGCAGCTTGATGGGACAGGGGGACTATGGCTACACCTTC.

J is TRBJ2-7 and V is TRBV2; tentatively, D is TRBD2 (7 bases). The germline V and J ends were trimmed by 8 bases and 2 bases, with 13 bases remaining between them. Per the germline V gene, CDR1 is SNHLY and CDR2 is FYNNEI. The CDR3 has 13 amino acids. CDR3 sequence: CASVAGGPYEQYF. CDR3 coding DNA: TGTGCCAGCGTCGCCGGGGGGCCCTACGAGCAGTACTTC.

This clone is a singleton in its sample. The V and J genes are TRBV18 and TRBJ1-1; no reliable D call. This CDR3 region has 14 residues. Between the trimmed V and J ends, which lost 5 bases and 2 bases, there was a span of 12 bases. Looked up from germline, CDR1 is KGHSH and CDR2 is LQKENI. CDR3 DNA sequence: TGTGCCAGCTCATCATCCGGGATAAACACTGAAGCTTTCTTT. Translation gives CASSSSGINTEAFF.

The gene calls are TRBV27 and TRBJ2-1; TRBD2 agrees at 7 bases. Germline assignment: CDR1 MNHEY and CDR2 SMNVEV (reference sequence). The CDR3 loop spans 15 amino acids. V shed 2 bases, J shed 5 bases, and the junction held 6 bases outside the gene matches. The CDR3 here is CASSLRLADNNEQFF. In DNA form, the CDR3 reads TGTGCCAGCAGTTTACGGCTAGCGGATAACAATGAGCAGTTCTTC.

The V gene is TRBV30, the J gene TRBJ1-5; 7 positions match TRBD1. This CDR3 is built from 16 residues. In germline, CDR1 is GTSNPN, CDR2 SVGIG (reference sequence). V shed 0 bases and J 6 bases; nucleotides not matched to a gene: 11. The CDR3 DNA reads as TGTGCCTGGAGTGTACTGGGGCAGGGGGTGTTTCAGCCCCAGCATTTT. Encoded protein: CAWSVLGQGVFQPQHF.

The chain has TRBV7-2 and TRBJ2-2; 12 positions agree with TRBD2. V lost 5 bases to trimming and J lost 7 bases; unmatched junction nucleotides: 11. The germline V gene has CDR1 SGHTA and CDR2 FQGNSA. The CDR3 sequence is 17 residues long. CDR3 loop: CASSAQPSGGGGGELFF. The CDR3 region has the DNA TGTGCCAGCAGCGCCCAGCCTAGCGGGGGGGGAGGCGGGGAGCTGTTTTTT.

The CDR3 sequence is CASSIHGANYGYTF. The CDR3 nucleotides are TGTGCCAGTAGTATACACGGAGCTAACTATGGCTACACCTTC. The V and J genes are TRBV19 and TRBJ1-2; D remains ambiguous. Germline V gene lookup returns CDR1 LNHDA and CDR2 SQIVND (reference sequence). Deletions cut 2 bases from V and 0 bases from J, with 7 bases between. This CDR3 comprises 14 residues.

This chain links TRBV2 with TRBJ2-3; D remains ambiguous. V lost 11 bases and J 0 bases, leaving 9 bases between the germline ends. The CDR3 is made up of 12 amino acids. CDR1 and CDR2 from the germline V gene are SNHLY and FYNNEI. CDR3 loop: CASRSSTDTQYF. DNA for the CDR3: TGTGCCTCTCGGTCTAGCACAGATACGCAGTATTTT.

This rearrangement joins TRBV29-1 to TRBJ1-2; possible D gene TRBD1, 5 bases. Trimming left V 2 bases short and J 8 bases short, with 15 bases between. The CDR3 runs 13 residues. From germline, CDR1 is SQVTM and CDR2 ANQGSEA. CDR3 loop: CSVELRGIHGYTF. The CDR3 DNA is TGCAGCGTTGAATTGCGGGGGATCCACGGCTACACCTTC.

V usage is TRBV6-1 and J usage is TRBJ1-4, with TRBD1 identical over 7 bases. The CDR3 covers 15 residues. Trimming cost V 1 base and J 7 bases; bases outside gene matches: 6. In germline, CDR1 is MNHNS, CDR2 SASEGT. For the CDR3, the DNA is TGTGCCAGCAGTGAAGTTACAGGGGCGGGTGAAAAACTGTTTTTT. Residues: CASSEVTGAGEKLFF.

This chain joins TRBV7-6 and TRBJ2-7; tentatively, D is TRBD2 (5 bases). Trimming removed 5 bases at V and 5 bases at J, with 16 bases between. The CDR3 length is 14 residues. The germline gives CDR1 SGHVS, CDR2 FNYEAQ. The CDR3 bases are TGTGCCAGCAGCCTCTCTTCTACCGGGAACGAGCAGTACTTC. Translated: CASSLSSTGNEQYF.